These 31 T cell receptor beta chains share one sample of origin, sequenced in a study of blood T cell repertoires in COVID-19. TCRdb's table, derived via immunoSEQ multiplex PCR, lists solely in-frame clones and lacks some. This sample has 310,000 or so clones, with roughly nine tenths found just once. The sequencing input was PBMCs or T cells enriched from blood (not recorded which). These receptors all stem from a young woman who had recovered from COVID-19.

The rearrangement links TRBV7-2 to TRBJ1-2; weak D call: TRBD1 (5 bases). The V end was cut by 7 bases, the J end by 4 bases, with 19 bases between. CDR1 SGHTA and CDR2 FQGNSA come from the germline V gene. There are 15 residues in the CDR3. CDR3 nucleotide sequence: TGTGCCAGCACCCAAATCTCGGTGCAGGGCTATGGCTACACCTTC. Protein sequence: CASTQISVQGYGYTF.

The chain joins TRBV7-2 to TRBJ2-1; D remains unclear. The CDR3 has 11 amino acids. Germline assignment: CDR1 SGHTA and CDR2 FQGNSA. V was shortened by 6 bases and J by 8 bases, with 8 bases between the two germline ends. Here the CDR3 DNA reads TGTGCCAGCAGACAACACGATGAGCAGTTCTTC. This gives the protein CASRQHDEQFF.

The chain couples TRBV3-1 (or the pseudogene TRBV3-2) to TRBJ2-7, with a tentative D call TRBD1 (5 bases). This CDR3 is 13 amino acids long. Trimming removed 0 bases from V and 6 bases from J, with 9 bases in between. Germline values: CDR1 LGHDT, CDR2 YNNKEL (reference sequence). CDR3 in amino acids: CASSQEPRVEQYF. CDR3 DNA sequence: TGTGCCAGCAGCCAAGAGCCCAGGGTCGAGCAGTACTTC.

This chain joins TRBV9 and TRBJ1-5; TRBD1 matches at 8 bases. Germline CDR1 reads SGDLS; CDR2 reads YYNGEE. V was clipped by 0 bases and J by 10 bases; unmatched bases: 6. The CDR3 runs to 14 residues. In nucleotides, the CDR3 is TGTGCCAGCAGCGTAGCCCCAGGGGGCGATCCCCAGCATTTT. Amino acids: CASSVAPGGDPQHF. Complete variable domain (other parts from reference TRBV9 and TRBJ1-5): DSGVTQTPKHLITATGQRVTLRCSPRSGDLSVYWYQQSLDQGLQFLIQYYNGEERAKGNILERFSAQQFPDLHSELNLSSLELGDSALYFCASSVAPGGDPQHFGDGTRLSIL.

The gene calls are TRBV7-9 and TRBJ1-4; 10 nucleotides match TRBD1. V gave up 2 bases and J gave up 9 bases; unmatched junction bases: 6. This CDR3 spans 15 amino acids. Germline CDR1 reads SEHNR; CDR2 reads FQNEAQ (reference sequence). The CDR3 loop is CASSLRQGALQKLFF. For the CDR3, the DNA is TGTGCCAGCAGCTTACGACAGGGGGCGCTTCAAAAACTGTTTTTT.

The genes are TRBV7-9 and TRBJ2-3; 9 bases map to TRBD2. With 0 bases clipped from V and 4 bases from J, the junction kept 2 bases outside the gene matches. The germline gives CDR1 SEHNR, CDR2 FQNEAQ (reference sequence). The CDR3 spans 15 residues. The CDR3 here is CASSLARGGPDTQYF. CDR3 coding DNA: TGTGCCAGCAGCTTAGCGCGGGGGGGCCCAGATACGCAGTATTTT.

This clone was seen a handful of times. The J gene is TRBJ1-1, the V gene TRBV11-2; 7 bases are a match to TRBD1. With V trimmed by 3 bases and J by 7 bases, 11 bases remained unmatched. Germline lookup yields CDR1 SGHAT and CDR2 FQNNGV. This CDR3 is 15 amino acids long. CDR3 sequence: CASSFGLTGINEAFF. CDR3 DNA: TGTGCCAGCAGCTTTGGGCTGACAGGGATCAATGAAGCTTTCTTT.

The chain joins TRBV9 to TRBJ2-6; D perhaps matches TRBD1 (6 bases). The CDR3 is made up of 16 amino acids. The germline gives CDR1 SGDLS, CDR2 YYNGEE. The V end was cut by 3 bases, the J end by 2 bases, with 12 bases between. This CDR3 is CASSGRTVTGANVLTF. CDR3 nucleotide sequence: TGTGCCAGCAGCGGCCGGACAGTCACTGGGGCCAACGTCCTGACTTTC. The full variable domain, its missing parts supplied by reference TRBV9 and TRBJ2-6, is DSGVTQTPKHLITATGQRVTLRCSPRSGDLSVYWYQQSLDQGLQFLIQYYNGEERAKGNILERFSAQQFPDLHSELNLSSLELGDSALYFCASSGRTVTGANVLTFGAGSRLTVL.

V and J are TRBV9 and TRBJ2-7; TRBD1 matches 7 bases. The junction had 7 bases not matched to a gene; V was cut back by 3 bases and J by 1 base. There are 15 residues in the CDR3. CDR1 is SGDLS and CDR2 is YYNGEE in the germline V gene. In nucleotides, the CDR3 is TGTGCCAGCAGCGCGGAACAGGGGTGGTCCTACGAGCAGTACTTC. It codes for CASSAEQGWSYEQYF.

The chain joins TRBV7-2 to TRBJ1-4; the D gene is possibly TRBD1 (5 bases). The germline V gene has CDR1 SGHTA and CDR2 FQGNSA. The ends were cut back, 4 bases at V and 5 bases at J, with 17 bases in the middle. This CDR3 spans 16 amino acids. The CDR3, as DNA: TGTGCCAGCAGCTCCCCCGGGCGTACAGGCAATGAAAAACTGTTTTTT. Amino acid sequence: CASSSPGRTGNEKLFF.

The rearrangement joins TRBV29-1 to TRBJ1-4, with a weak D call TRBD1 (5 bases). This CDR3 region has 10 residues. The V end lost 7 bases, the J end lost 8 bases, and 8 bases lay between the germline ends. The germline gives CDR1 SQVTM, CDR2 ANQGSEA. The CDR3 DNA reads TGCAGCGCCCGGGGGGAAAAACTGTTTTTT. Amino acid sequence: CSARGEKLFF.

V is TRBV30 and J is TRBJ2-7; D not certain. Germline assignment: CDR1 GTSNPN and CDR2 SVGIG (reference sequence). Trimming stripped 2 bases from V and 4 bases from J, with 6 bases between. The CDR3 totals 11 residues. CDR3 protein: CAWSPGYEQYF. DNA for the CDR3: TGTGCCTGGAGTCCCGGTTACGAGCAGTACTTC.

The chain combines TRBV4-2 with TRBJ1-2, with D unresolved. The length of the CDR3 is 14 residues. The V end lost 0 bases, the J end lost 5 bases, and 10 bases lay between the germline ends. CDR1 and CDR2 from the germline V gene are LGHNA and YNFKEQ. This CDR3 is CASSQDFSAYGYTF. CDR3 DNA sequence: TGTGCCAGCAGCCAAGATTTTAGCGCTTATGGCTACACCTTC.

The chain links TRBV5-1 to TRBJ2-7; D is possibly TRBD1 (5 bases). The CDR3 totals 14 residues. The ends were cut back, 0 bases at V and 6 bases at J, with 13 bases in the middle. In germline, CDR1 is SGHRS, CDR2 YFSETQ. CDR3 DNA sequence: TGCGCCAGCAGCTTGGAGGGGCGTTCAGCCGAGCAGTACTTC. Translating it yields CASSLEGRSAEQYF. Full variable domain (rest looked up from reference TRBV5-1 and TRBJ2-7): KAGVTQTPRYLIKTRGQQVTLSCSPISGHRSVSWYQQTPGQGLQFLFEYFSETQRNKGNFPGRFSGRQFSNSRSEMNVSTLELGDSALYLCASSLEGRSAEQYFGPGTRLTVT.

The CDR3 nucleotides read TGTGCCAGCAGACAGGGGGCGCAGAGTAATGAAAAACTGTTTTTT. Translation gives CASRQGAQSNEKLFF. The V and J genes are TRBV6-5 and TRBJ1-4; 9 bases map to TRBD1. V shed 6 bases and J 4 bases; nucleotides not matched to a gene: 6. The CDR3 has 15 residues. The germline V gene has CDR1 MNHEY and CDR2 SVGAGI.

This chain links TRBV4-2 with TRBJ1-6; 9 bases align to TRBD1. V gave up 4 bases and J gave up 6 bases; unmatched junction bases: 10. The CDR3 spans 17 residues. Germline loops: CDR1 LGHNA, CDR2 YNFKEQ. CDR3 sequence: CASSRNTGGAFNSPLHF. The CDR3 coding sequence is TGTGCCAGCAGCCGGAATACAGGGGGCGCTTTTAATTCACCCCTCCACTTT.

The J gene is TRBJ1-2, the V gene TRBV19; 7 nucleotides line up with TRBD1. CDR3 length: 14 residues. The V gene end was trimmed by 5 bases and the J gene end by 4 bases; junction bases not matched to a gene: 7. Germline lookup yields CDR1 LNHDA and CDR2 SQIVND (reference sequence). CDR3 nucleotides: TGTGCCAGTAGTGTGGGACAGACGGGCTATGGCTACACCTTC. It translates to CASSVGQTGYGYTF.

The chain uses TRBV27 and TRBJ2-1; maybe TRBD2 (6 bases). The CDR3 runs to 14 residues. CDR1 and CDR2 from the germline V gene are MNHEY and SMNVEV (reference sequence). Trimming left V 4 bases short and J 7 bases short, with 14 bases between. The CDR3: CASSYTSLWNEQFF. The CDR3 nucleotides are TGTGCCAGCAGTTACACTAGCTTGTGGAATGAGCAGTTCTTC.

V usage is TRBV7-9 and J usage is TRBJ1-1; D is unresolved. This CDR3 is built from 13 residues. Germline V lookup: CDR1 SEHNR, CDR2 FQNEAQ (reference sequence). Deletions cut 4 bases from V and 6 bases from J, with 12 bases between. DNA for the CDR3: TGTGCCAGCAGCTCGGGAGTATACGCTGAAGCTTTCTTT. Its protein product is CASSSGVYAEAFF.

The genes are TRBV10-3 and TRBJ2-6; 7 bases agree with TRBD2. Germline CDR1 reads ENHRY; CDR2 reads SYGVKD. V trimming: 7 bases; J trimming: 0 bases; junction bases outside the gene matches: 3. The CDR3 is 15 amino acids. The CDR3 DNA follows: TGTGCCATCATGGGCGGGAGCTCTGGGGCCAACGTCCTGACTTTC. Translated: CAIMGGSSGANVLTF.

The CDR3 DNA is TGCGCCAGCAGCTCAGGCCTCGGGGGTGCGCAGGACACTGAAGCTTTCTTT. It codes for CASSSGLGGAQDTEAFF. The chain has TRBV5-1 and TRBJ1-1; the D gene is possibly TRBD1 (5 bases). Germline-derived CDR1 and CDR2 are SGHRS and YFSETQ. The CDR3 sequence is 17 residues long. V lost 3 bases, J lost 3 bases, and 21 bases lay in between.

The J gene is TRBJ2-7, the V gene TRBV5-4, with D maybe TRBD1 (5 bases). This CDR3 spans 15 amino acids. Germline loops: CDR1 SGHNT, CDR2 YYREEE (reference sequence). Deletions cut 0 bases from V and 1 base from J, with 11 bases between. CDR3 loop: CASSLGLTESYEQYF. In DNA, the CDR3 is TGTGCCAGCAGCTTGGGGTTGACAGAATCCTACGAGCAGTACTTC.

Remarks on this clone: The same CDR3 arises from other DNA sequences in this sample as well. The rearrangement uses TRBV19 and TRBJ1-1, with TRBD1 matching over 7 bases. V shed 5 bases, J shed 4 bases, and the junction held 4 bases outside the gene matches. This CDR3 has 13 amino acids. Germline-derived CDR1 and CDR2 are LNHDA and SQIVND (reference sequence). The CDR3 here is CASSRDRVTEAFF. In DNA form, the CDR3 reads TGTGCCAGTAGTCGGGACAGAGTCACTGAAGCTTTCTTT. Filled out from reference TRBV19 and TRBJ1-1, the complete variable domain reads DGGITQSPKYLFRKEGQNVTLSCEQNLNHDAMYWYRQDPGQGLRLIYYSQIVNDFQKGDIAEGYSVSREKKESFPLTVTSAQKNPTAFYLCASSRDRVTEAFFGQGTRLTVV.

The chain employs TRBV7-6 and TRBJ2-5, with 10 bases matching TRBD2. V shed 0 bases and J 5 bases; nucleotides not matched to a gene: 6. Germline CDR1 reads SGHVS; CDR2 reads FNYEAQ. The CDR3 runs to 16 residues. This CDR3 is CASSLAGTSVTETQYF. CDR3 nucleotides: TGTGCCAGCAGCTTAGCTGGGACTAGCGTGACGGAGACCCAGTACTTC.

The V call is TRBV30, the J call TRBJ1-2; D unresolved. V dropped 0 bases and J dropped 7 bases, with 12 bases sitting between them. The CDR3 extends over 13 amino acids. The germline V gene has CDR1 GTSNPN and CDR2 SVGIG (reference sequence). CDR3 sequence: CAWSVIAGTGYTF. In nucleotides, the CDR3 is TGTGCCTGGAGTGTAATAGCGGGCACTGGCTACACCTTC.

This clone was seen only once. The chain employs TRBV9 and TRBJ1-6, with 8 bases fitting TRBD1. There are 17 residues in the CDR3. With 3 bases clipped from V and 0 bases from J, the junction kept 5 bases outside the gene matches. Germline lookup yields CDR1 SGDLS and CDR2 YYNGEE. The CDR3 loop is CASSARTGSSYNSPLHF. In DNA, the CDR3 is TGTGCCAGCAGCGCGAGGACAGGGAGCTCCTATAATTCACCCCTCCACTTT.

The CDR3 DNA sequence: TGTGCCAGCAGTACCACCGAGGGACTCTCAAGGTACGAGCAGTACTTC. Translating gives CASSTTEGLSRYEQYF. This chain connects TRBV6-2 or TRBV6-3 to TRBJ2-7, with a possible D match to TRBD2 (6 bases). The ends were cut back, 5 bases at V and 4 bases at J, with 21 bases in the middle. The CDR3 spans 16 residues. From germline, CDR1 is MNHEY and CDR2 SVGEGT.

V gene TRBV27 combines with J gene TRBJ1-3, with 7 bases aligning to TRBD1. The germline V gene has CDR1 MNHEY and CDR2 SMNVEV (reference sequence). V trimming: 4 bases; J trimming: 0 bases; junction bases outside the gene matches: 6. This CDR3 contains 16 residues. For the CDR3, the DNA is TGTGCCAGCAGTTCAGGGGACAGCTACTCTGGAAACACCATATATTTT. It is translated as CASSSGDSYSGNTIYF.

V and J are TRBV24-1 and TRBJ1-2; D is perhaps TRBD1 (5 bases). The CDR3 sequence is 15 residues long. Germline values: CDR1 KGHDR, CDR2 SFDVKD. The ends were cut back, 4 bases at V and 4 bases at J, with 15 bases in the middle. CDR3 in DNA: TGTGCCACCAGTGACCGAAGGGGCGTTTTCTATGGCTACACCTTC. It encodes CATSDRRGVFYGYTF.

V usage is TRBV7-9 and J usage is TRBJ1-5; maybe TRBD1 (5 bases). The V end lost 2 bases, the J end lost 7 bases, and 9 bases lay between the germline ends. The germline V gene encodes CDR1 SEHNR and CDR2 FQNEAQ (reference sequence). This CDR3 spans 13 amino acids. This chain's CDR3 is CASSLQGSQPQHF. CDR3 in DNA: TGTGCCAGCAGCTTACAGGGAAGCCAGCCCCAGCATTTT.

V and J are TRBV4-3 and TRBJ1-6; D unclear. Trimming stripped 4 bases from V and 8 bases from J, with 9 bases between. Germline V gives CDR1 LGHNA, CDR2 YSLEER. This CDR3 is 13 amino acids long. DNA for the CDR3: TGCGCCAGCAGCCGCACCAGGCATTCACCCCTCCACTTT. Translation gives CASSRTRHSPLHF.